This T cell receptor beta chain was retrieved from a study of OX40 agonist ivuxolimab in advanced cancers. The repertoire was sequenced with immunoSEQ multiplex PCR; TCRdb's copy has only in-frame clones and lacks some. Altogether tens of thousands of clones are present, 90% being singletons, with the ten largest covering less than 30%. Per the germline V gene, CDR1 is GTSNPN and CDR2 is SVGIG (reference sequence). The CDR3 covers 17 residues. The material was CD4+ or CD8+ T cells sorted from blood, obtained in a trial of the OX40 agonist ivuxolimab. The TCR was taken from an adult with an advanced solid tumor such as melanoma, head and neck, liver or kidney cancer. The chain has TRBV30 and TRBJ2-1; TRBD2 agrees at 8 bases. The CDR3: CAYRGGGPPGSYNEQFF. CDR3 in DNA: TGTGCTTACCGGGGCGGGGGGCCGCCCGGCTCCTACAATGAGCAGTTCTTC.